The present T cell receptor (beta chain) was sequenced within a study of blood T cells in healthy people across ages. In germline, CDR1 is MGHDK, CDR2 SYGVNS. Unmatched junction bases numbered 10, after V lost 7 bases and J lost 5 bases. The CDR3 runs to 15 residues. For the second PCR, which ran for roughly 7 to 11 cycles, a sample-barcoded 5' primer and a J-beta primer mix were used. TCRdb recomputed calls from the 5' RACE reads with MiXCR, one row per CDR3 protein. The sample carries 1.8 million or so distinct CDR3 sequences, more than 35% recorded once. Findings and limits, study-wide: Per million T cells, TCR beta diversity dropped about linearly as age rose.

On this clonotype: The antigen is not known.

The chain employs TRBV25-1 and TRBJ2-1, with 8 bases matching TRBD2. Source material: blood. The clonotype originates from a human donor in good health. As DNA, the CDR3 is TGTGCCAGCAAGGTAGGGCTAGCGGGTAACAATGAGCAGTTCTTC. This codes for CASKVGLAGNNEQFF.